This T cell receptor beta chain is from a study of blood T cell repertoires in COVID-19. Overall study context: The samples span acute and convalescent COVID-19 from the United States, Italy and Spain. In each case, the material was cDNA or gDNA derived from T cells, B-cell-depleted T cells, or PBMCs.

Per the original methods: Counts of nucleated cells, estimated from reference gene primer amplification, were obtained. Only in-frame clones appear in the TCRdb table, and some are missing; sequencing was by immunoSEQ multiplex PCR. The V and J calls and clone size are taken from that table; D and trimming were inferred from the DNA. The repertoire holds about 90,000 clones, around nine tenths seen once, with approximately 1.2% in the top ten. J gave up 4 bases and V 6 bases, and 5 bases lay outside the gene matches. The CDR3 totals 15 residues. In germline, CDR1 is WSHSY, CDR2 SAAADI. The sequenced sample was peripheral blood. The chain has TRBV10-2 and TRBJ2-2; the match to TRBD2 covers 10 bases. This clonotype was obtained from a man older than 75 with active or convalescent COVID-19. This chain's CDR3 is CASRRAGGITGELFF. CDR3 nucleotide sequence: TGCGCCAGCAGGAGAGCGGGAGGGATCACCGGGGAGCTGTTTTTT.